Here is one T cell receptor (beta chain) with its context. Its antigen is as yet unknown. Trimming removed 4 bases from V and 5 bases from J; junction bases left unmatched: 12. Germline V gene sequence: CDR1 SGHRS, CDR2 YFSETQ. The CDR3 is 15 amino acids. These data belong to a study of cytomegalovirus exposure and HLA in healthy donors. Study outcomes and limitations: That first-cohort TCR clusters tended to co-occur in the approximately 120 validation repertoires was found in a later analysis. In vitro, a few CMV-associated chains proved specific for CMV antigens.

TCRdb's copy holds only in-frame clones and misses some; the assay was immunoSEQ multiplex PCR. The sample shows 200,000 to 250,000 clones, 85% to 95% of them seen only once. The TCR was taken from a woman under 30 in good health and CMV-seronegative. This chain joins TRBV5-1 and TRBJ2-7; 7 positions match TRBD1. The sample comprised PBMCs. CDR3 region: CASSPRQGKVHEQYF. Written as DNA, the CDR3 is TGCGCCAGCAGCCCTAGACAGGGTAAGGTTCACGAGCAGTACTTC.